One and the same sample provided the 21 T cell receptor beta chains below, sequenced in a study of blood T cell repertoires in COVID-19. The table came from immunoSEQ multiplex PCR; TCRdb's copy has only in-frame clones and leaves some out. The repertoire holds about 200,000 clones, with around 86% as singletons. The sample taken for sequencing was peripheral blood. These receptors were collected from a man in his sixties with acute or convalescent COVID-19.

V gene TRBV19 combines with J gene TRBJ1-2; D remains ambiguous. CDR1 is LNHDA, CDR2 SQIVND, per germline (reference sequence). The CDR3 has 14 residues. V was clipped by 3 bases and J by 2 bases, with 10 bases between them. The CDR3 region has the DNA TGTGCCAGTAGTATCGGAGAGAGAAACTATGGCTACACCTTC. It yields the protein CASSIGERNYGYTF.

As regards this clone: At the DNA level, this CDR3 is encoded by other sequences in the same sample as well. CDR3 DNA sequence: TGTGCCAGCAGCCGAGCGGGGGGACTCACAGATACGCAGTATTTT. This encodes CASSRAGGLTDTQYF. The gene calls are TRBV7-3 and TRBJ2-3; 9 bases are shared with TRBD2. Germline V gives CDR1 SGHTA, CDR2 FQGTGA. The J segment lost 2 bases and the V segment lost 5 bases, leaving 5 bases of the junction unmatched. The CDR3 is made up of 15 amino acids.

V and J are TRBV4-2 and TRBJ1-4, with 8 bases matching TRBD1. The CDR3 contains 16 residues. The V gene's germline CDR1 is LGHNA and CDR2 YNFKEQ. The V and J ends lost 1 base and 4 bases, in that order; junction bases with no gene match: 5. DNA for the CDR3: TGTGCCAGCAGCCAAGGGACAGGGAACGATAATGAAAAACTGTTTTTT. Protein: CASSQGTGNDNEKLFF.

The chain recombines TRBV2 with TRBJ2-5, with 16 bases aligning to TRBD2. CDR1 and CDR2 from the germline V gene are SNHLY and FYNNEI. J was trimmed by 2 bases and V by 6 bases; bases with no gene match: 9. The CDR3 has 18 residues. The CDR3 reads CASRGTGLAGGRQETQYF. Here the CDR3 DNA reads TGTGCCAGCAGGGGTACGGGACTAGCGGGGGGGCGGCAAGAGACCCAGTACTTC.

This rearrangement joins TRBV19 to TRBJ2-5; 8 bases map to TRBD1. Trimming removed 4 bases from V and 6 bases from J; junction bases left unmatched: 10. The CDR3 has 15 amino acids. Germline CDR1 LNHDA, CDR2 SQIVND (reference sequence). The CDR3: CASSKPGQATQTQYF. The CDR3 coding sequence is TGTGCCAGTAGTAAACCGGGACAGGCGACTCAGACCCAGTACTTC.

A remark on this clone: The DNA is left out, because the CDR3 cannot be placed on it with certainty; the CDR3 is given as TCRdb lists it. This sequence joins TRBV21-1 and TRBJ2-7; whether TRBD1, the table's D call, matches the DNA was not checked. TRBV21-1 is a pseudogene segment. The CDR3 adds up to 17 amino acids, both ends counted. The CDR3 loop reads CASSKPVAQGSSYEQYF.

The V gene is TRBV20-1, the J gene TRBJ1-5; D gene ambiguous. The V end was cut by 3 bases, the J end by 1 base, with 7 bases between. The CDR3 is made up of 13 amino acids. The germline V gene encodes CDR1 DFQATT and CDR2 SNEGSKA (reference sequence). The CDR3, as DNA: TGCAGTGCTAGTCGGGGAAGCAATCAGCCCCAGCATTTT. Protein: CSASRGSNQPQHF.

CDR3 sequence reads: CASSLHTGGQGNQPQHF. The CDR3 DNA reads as TGTGCCAGCAGTCTACACACAGGGGGCCAGGGCAATCAGCCCCAGCATTTT. The J gene is TRBJ1-5, the V gene TRBV28; 9 bases fit TRBD1. There are 17 residues in the CDR3. Germline CDR1 is MDHEN and CDR2 is SYDVKM. Unmatched junction bases numbered 10, after V lost 5 bases and J lost 2 bases.

The chain couples TRBV7-9 to TRBJ2-1; 12 nucleotides agree with TRBD1. This CDR3 has 16 amino acids. Germline-derived CDR1 and CDR2 are SEHNR and FQNEAQ (reference sequence). J lost 6 bases, V lost 3 bases, and 6 bases had no gene match. CDR3 bases: TGTGCCAGCAGCTTCACGGGACAGGGGGCTCGCAATGAGCAGTTCTTC. Its protein is CASSFTGQGARNEQFF.

This clone was counted once. V gene TRBV6-2 or TRBV6-3 combines with J gene TRBJ2-5, with 7 nucleotides matching TRBD2. Losses at the gene ends were 4 bases for V and 5 bases for J; bases not matched to a gene: 4. Looked up from germline, CDR1 is MNHEY and CDR2 is SVGEGT. The CDR3 runs 13 residues. CDR3 in DNA: TGTGCCAGCAGTTCGACTAGCCGGGAGACCCAGTACTTC. Encoded protein: CASSSTSRETQYF.

V and J are TRBV18 and TRBJ1-1; TRBD1 matches 9 bases. Per germline, CDR1 KGHSH and CDR2 LQKENI. The CDR3 consists of 15 residues. V lost 3 bases, J lost 1 base, and 3 bases stayed unmatched. The CDR3 is CASSPGTGPNTEAFF. The CDR3 nucleotides are TGTGCCAGCTCACCCGGGACAGGGCCGAACACTGAAGCTTTCTTT. Variable domain in full (rest from reference TRBV18 and TRBJ1-1): NAGVMQNPRHLVRRRGQEARLRCSPMKGHSHVYWYRQLPEEGLKFMVYLQKENIIDESGMPKERFSAEFPKEGPSILRIQQVVRGDSAAYFCASSPGTGPNTEAFFGQGTRLTVV.

The chain is built from TRBV9 and TRBJ1-2, with TRBD1 matching 7 bases. This CDR3 region has 14 residues. V was clipped by 0 bases and J by 8 bases; unmatched bases: 7. Germline lookup yields CDR1 SGDLS and CDR2 YYNGEE. CDR3 nucleotide sequence: TGTGCCAGCAGCGTAGGTGACAGGGTGAAGGGCTACACCTTC. This codes for CASSVGDRVKGYTF.

The gene calls are TRBV18 and TRBJ1-1, with 9 positions matching TRBD1. There are 17 residues in the CDR3. The ends lost 3 bases at V and 3 bases at J; junction bases unmatched: 11. Germline CDR1 reads KGHSH; CDR2 reads LQKENI. The CDR3 nucleotides are TGTGCCAGCTCACCCGGACAGGGGAGGGGTAAAGACACTGAAGCTTTCTTT. It codes for CASSPGQGRGKDTEAFF. Drawing the rest from reference TRBV18 and TRBJ1-1, the complete variable domain is NAGVMQNPRHLVRRRGQEARLRCSPMKGHSHVYWYRQLPEEGLKFMVYLQKENIIDESGMPKERFSAEFPKEGPSILRIQQVVRGDSAAYFCASSPGQGRGKDTEAFFGQGTRLTVV.

This clone was detected once. V usage is TRBV6-5 and J usage is TRBJ2-1, with D possibly TRBD1 on 5 matching bases. V dropped 0 bases and J dropped 7 bases, with 13 bases sitting between them. Germline CDR1 is MNHEY and CDR2 is SVGAGI. There are 15 residues in the CDR3. The CDR3 nucleotides are TGTGCCAGCAGTTACTCCGGACATGGTGGGAATGAGCAGTTCTTC. It translates to CASSYSGHGGNEQFF.

This clone was recorded only once. The chain joins TRBV7-7 to TRBJ2-5; weak D call: TRBD2 (6 bases). The germline V gene encodes CDR1 SSHAT and CDR2 FNYEAQ (reference sequence). Between the trimmed V and J ends, which lost 5 bases and 2 bases, there was a span of 15 bases. The CDR3 is 15 amino acids. In DNA form, the CDR3 reads TGTGCCAGCAGCCAAGTGGGACTTTTACAAGAGACCCAGTACTTC. This codes for CASSQVGLLQETQYF.

The V gene is TRBV6-5, the J gene TRBJ2-7; 9 nucleotides line up with TRBD1. The CDR3 totals 15 residues. CDR1 MNHEY and CDR2 SVGAGI come from the germline V gene. J gave up 2 bases and V 0 bases, and 2 bases lay outside the gene matches. CDR3 amino acids: CASSYSTGGPYEQYF. For the CDR3, the DNA is TGTGCCAGCAGTTACTCGACAGGGGGGCCCTACGAGCAGTACTTC.

In this sample, this clone turned up once. V and J are TRBV7-9 and TRBJ1-1; 8 nucleotides agree with TRBD1. CDR3 size: 16 residues. Germline loops: CDR1 SEHNR, CDR2 FQNEAQ (reference sequence). V lost 5 bases, J lost 3 bases, and 11 bases stayed unmatched. Here the CDR3 DNA reads TGTGCCAGCAGCCGATTTTTCGACAGGGGAGACACTGAAGCTTTCTTT. It translates to CASSRFFDRGDTEAFF. Combining the CDR3 with reference TRBV7-9 and TRBJ1-1 gives the whole variable domain DTGVSQNPRHKITKRGQNVTFRCDPISEHNRLYWYRQTLGQGPEFLTYFQNEAQLEKSRLLSDRFSAERPKGSFSTLEIQRTEQGDSAMYLCASSRFFDRGDTEAFFGQGTRLTVV.

The chain joins TRBV5-1 to TRBJ2-3, with 9 bases matching TRBD2. The CDR3 loop spans 20 amino acids. Germline V gene data show CDR1 as SGHRS and CDR2 as YFSETQ. V shed 4 bases, J shed 0 bases, and the junction held 18 bases outside the gene matches. The CDR3 DNA follows: TGCGCCAGCAGCCCCCGGACTAGCGCTGTACGACAAACTAGCACAGATACGCAGTATTTT. This gives the protein CASSPRTSAVRQTSTDTQYF.

The chain employs TRBV14 and TRBJ2-5; possible D gene TRBD2, 6 bases. V dropped 5 bases and J dropped 4 bases, with 14 bases sitting between them. In germline, CDR1 is SGHDN, CDR2 FVKESK. This CDR3 is built from 14 residues. The CDR3, as DNA: TGTGCCAGCAGCGCCCCACGGGGAGGAGAGACCCAGTACTTC. This codes for CASSAPRGGETQYF.

A few counts support this clone. The rearrangement uses TRBV9 and TRBJ2-7, with D maybe TRBD2 (6 bases). CDR1 and CDR2 (germline): SGDLS, YYNGEE. The germline V and J ends were trimmed by 4 bases and 1 base, with 18 bases remaining between them. The length of the CDR3 is 16 residues. CDR3 DNA sequence: TGTGCCAGCAGCCCTGCCGGGGTGGAGGGGTCCTACGAGCAGTACTTC. This sequence encodes CASSPAGVEGSYEQYF.

The genes are TRBV7-9 and TRBJ2-1, with D possibly TRBD1 on 6 matching bases. The CDR3 totals 12 residues. V was pared by 2 bases and J by 7 bases, with 6 bases between. The germline V gene has CDR1 SEHNR and CDR2 FQNEAQ (reference sequence). The CDR3 sequence: CASSLQGNEQFF. The CDR3 coding sequence is TGTGCCAGCAGCTTACAGGGGAATGAGCAGTTCTTC.